The 3 T cell receptor beta chains below come from one sample, sequenced in a study of blood T cell repertoires in COVID-19. Here immunoSEQ multiplex PCR was the method, and the copy in TCRdb shows in-frame clones only, minus some. The sample holds tens of thousands of clones, just over 85% seen once. Sequencing was performed on peripheral blood. All receptors derive from a human donor in a cohort sampled during active COVID-19.

The chain is built from TRBV6-7 and TRBJ2-5, with D unclear. TRBV6-7 is known as an ORF, though its function is uncertain. CDR3 length: 15 amino acids. Trimming cost V 0 bases and J 1 base, with 9 bases left between them. As DNA, the CDR3 is TGTGCCAGCAGTTACTCGGCCCAGTCCCAAGAGACCCAGTACTTC. Amino acids: CASSYSAQSQETQYF.

The genes are TRBV19 and TRBJ1-6, with D possibly matching TRBD1 (6 bases). V was shortened by 9 bases and J by 7 bases, with 10 bases between the two germline ends. Germline lookup yields CDR1 LNHDA and CDR2 SQIVND (reference sequence). The CDR3 covers 12 residues. The CDR3 protein is CASRTANSPLHF. As DNA, the CDR3 is TGTGCCAGCCGGACAGCCAATTCACCCCTCCACTTT.

This clone was seen a single time. The V and J genes are TRBV28 and TRBJ2-2; 9 nucleotides line up with TRBD2. Germline CDR1 MDHEN, CDR2 SYDVKM. The V gene end was trimmed by 6 bases and the J gene end by 1 base; junction bases not matched to a gene: 3. The CDR3 totals 15 residues. In nucleotides, the CDR3 is TGTGCCAGCAGGTTGACTAGCGGGAACACCGGGGAGCTGTTTTTT. Translating it yields CASRLTSGNTGELFF.